The 32 T cell receptor beta chains in this list originate from one sample, sequenced in a study of T cells in Graves' hyperthyroidism and ophthalmopathy. RNA transcripts gave rise to amplified TCR beta CDR3 regions. When the TCR CDR3 underwent first-round RT-PCR, the HTBI primer set was used. TCRdb reprocessed the multiplex PCR reads with MiXCR, giving one entry per CDR3 protein. The table has about 400,000 distinct CDR3 sequences, 15% to 19% seen once; the top ten hold 13% to 15%. The sample comprised blood. These receptors came from a woman younger than 35 with Graves' hyperthyroidism.

V usage is TRBV6-1 and J usage is TRBJ2-5; no reliable D call. Trimming pared 5 bases from V and 5 bases from J, leaving 9 bases between. The CDR3 covers 12 residues. From germline, CDR1 is MNHNS and CDR2 SASEGT. The DNA for the CDR3 is TGTGCCAGCAGTTATGGTTGGGAGACCCAGTACTTC. It yields the protein CASSYGWETQYF.

This clonotype occurred many times. The chain couples TRBV20-1 to TRBJ2-5; D ambiguous. V lost 6 bases and J 1 base, leaving 9 bases between the germline ends. There are 12 residues in the CDR3. Germline V lookup: CDR1 DFQATT, CDR2 SNEGSKA (reference sequence). The CDR3, as DNA: TGCAGTGCGTTTGGGCGCCAAGAGACCCAGTACTTC. Protein: CSAFGRQETQYF.

This clonotype was detected many times. The chain recombines TRBV20-1 with TRBJ1-1; the D is unclear. V lost 4 bases and J lost 4, with 19 bases in between. This CDR3 spans 15 amino acids. Germline V gene sequence: CDR1 DFQATT, CDR2 SNEGSKA (reference sequence). CDR3 coding DNA: TGCAGTGCTAATCGCGCGGGGTCCGGTGGCACTGAAGCTTTCTTT. Translation: CSANRAGSGGTEAFF.

This clonotype has only a few counts. Here the CDR3 DNA reads TGTGCCAGCAGTGGCGCCCCAGATACGCAGTATTTT. This sequence encodes CASSGAPDTQYF. V gene TRBV6-2 or TRBV6-3 combines with J gene TRBJ2-3; D is unclear. V was shortened by 5 bases and J by 4 bases, with 7 bases between the two germline ends. The CDR3 spans 12 residues. CDR1 MNHEY and CDR2 SVGEGT come from the germline V gene.

Only a few counts were recorded for this clonotype. The chain carries TRBV24-1 and TRBJ2-6, with TRBD1 identical over 7 bases. Trimming removed 8 bases from V and 0 bases from J; junction bases left unmatched: 15. This CDR3 has 19 residues. The germline CDR1 and CDR2 sequences are KGHDR and SFDVKD. The CDR3: CATIPHWGQRCSGANVLTF. CDR3 nucleotides: TGTGCCACCATCCCCCACTGGGGACAGCGATGCTCTGGGGCCAACGTCCTGACTTTC.

This clonotype was counted at least ten times. J is TRBJ1-2 and V is TRBV6-1; 10 positions match TRBD1. The germline CDR1 and CDR2 sequences are MNHNS and SASEGT. V shed 7 bases and J 4 bases; nucleotides not matched to a gene: 15. The CDR3 has 17 amino acids. The CDR3 bases are TGTGCCAGCACCGACAGACAGGGGGCTTTACGCCTCTATGGCTACACCTTC. This codes for CASTDRQGALRLYGYTF.

The genes are TRBV20-1 and TRBJ1-1; no firm D call. The V gene's germline CDR1 is DFQATT and CDR2 SNEGSKA (reference sequence). Trimming pared 0 bases from V and 0 bases from J, leaving 8 bases between. The CDR3 loop spans 14 amino acids. CDR3 nucleotides: TGCAGTGCTAGAGACTACGGCATGAACACTGAAGCTTTCTTT. It codes for CSARDYGMNTEAFF.

This clonotype occurred many times. This chain connects TRBV5-1 to TRBJ2-1; 9 bases align to TRBD1. V was clipped by 0 bases and J by 7 bases; unmatched bases: 14. CDR1 and CDR2 from the germline V gene are SGHRS and YFSETQ. This CDR3 spans 18 amino acids. CDR3 region: CASSLASSGTGRKNEQFF. CDR3 coding DNA: TGCGCCAGCAGCTTGGCCTCCTCCGGGACAGGGAGGAAGAATGAGCAGTTCTTC.

The table lists this clonotype with many counts. V is TRBV11-2 and J is TRBJ2-2, with 8 nucleotides matching TRBD2. J lost 7 bases, V lost 3 bases, and 7 bases had no gene match. The CDR3 totals 15 residues. Germline V gene sequence: CDR1 SGHAT, CDR2 FQNNGV. The CDR3 bases are TGTGCCAGCAGCTTTTCTACGGGGGGGCTCGGGGAGCTGTTTTTT. This sequence encodes CASSFSTGGLGELFF.

The chain combines TRBV10-1 with TRBJ1-1; D is unresolved. The V end was cut by 1 base, the J end by 1 base, with 7 bases between. Germline V gene sequence: CDR1 WNHNN, CDR2 SYGVQD (reference sequence). The CDR3 runs 14 residues. In DNA, the CDR3 is TGCGCCAGCAGTGAGTACCCAGAGAACACTGAAGCTTTCTTT. It specifies CASSEYPENTEAFF.

This clonotype has ten or more counts. The rearrangement uses TRBV28 and TRBJ2-3; 7 nucleotides line up with TRBD2. Trimming cost V 6 bases and J 0 bases; bases outside gene matches: 6. Germline CDR1 reads MDHEN; CDR2 reads SYDVKM. The CDR3 length is 15 residues. CDR3 sequence (DNA): TGTGCCAGCAGCAACTCGGGACTAAGCACAGATACGCAGTATTTT. It yields the protein CASSNSGLSTDTQYF.

This clonotype was picked up many times. The chain is built from TRBV5-1 and TRBJ1-1; maybe TRBD1 (5 bases). The CDR3 extends over 13 amino acids. Trimming shortened V by 3 bases and J by 4 bases, and 10 bases separated the two germline ends. Germline CDR1 SGHRS, CDR2 YFSETQ. This chain's CDR3 is CASSWGTITEAFF. The CDR3 DNA reads TGCGCCAGCAGCTGGGGGACGATCACTGAAGCTTTCTTT.

This clonotype was found many times. This chain connects TRBV6-1 to TRBJ2-1; D remains ambiguous. The CDR3 consists of 12 residues. In germline, CDR1 is MNHNS, CDR2 SASEGT. V was trimmed by 5 bases and J by 9 bases, leaving 11 bases between them. The CDR3 nucleotides are TGTGCCAGCAGTTACAGAGGCATTGAGCAGTTCTTC. Translating gives CASSYRGIEQFF.

This clonotype was seen a handful of times. The chain couples TRBV18 to TRBJ1-3; TRBD1 agrees at 10 bases. V lost 6 bases, J lost 4 bases, and 9 bases stayed unmatched. Germline V gene data show CDR1 as KGHSH and CDR2 as LQKENI. This CDR3 comprises 16 residues. The CDR3 nucleotides read TGTGCCAGCTCGTCGGGACAGGGGTCTTCGGGAAACACCATATATTTT. Translated, it gives CASSSGQGSSGNTIYF.

The chain joins TRBV27 to TRBJ1-1; 8 nucleotides match TRBD1. The ends lost 5 bases at V and 4 bases at J; junction bases unmatched: 9. The CDR3 is made up of 15 amino acids. The germline V gene encodes CDR1 MNHEY and CDR2 SMNVEV (reference sequence). The CDR3, as DNA: TGTGCCAGCAGTCCCATCGACAGGGGCACCACTGAAGCTTTCTTT. It specifies CASSPIDRGTTEAFF.

This clonotype has at least ten counts. This chain joins TRBV5-1 and TRBJ1-2; D call uncertain. Germline V CDR1 and CDR2: SGHRS, YFSETQ. CDR3 size: 15 residues. The ends were cut back, 3 bases at V and 1 base at J, with 13 bases in the middle. CDR3 protein: CASSYGREFNYGYTF. The CDR3 DNA reads TGCGCCAGCAGCTACGGACGAGAGTTTAACTATGGCTACACCTTC.

The genes are TRBV4-1 and TRBJ2-5; D unresolved. V gave up 1 base and J gave up 3 bases, with 6 bases separating them. Germline V gene lookup returns CDR1 MGHRA and CDR2 YSYEKL. There are 13 residues in the CDR3. The CDR3 region is CASSQARKETQYF. The CDR3 DNA follows: TGCGCCAGCAGCCAAGCCAGGAAAGAGACCCAGTACTTC.

The rearrangement uses TRBV6-1 and TRBJ2-4, with D perhaps TRBD2 (6 bases). The CDR3 is 21 residues long. The V gene's germline CDR1 is MNHNS and CDR2 SASEGT. Trimming took off 7 bases at V and 3 bases at J, with 34 bases between the two ends. The CDR3 spells CASTRDRPGGPTPRGKNIQYF. In DNA, the CDR3 is TGTGCCAGCACAAGGGATCGCCCCGGGGGACCAACTCCGCGTGGCAAAAACATTCAGTACTTC.

The table lists this clonotype with many counts. The rearrangement joins TRBV28 to TRBJ2-7; 11 bases map to TRBD2. Germline-derived CDR1 and CDR2 are MDHEN and SYDVKM. This CDR3 comprises 13 residues. J was trimmed by 7 bases and V by 6 bases; bases with no gene match: 5. The CDR3 nucleotides read TGTGCCAGCAGCCCGGGACTAGCGGATGAGCAGTACTTC. It yields the protein CASSPGLADEQYF.

The chain carries TRBV20-1 and TRBJ1-5; 7 bases map to TRBD1. V lost 3 bases and J lost 2; bases outside the gene matches: 4. CDR1 DFQATT and CDR2 SNEGSKA come from the germline V gene (reference sequence). This CDR3 is 14 amino acids long. This CDR3 reads CSASDGTGNQPQHF. In DNA, the CDR3 is TGCAGTGCTAGTGATGGGACAGGCAATCAGCCCCAGCATTTT.

This clonotype was counted at least ten times. V usage is TRBV29-1 and J usage is TRBJ1-2; 10 bases match TRBD1. The CDR3 runs 12 residues. V was clipped by 6 bases and J by 8 bases; unmatched bases: 6. Germline lookup yields CDR1 SQVTM and CDR2 ANQGSEA. In DNA, the CDR3 is TGCAGCGTCGACAGGGGGCGTAAAGGCTACACCTTC. This sequence encodes CSVDRGRKGYTF.

This chain uses TRBV2 with TRBJ2-2; 10 bases are shared with TRBD2. Germline CDR1 is SNHLY and CDR2 is FYNNEI. J lost 2 bases, V lost 8 bases, and 5 bases had no gene match. CDR3 length: 15 residues. Here the CDR3 DNA reads TGTGCCAGCGGGCCTAGCGGGGGTAACACCGGGGAGCTGTTTTTT. Protein sequence: CASGPSGGNTGELFF.

Only a few counts were recorded for this clonotype. The chain joins TRBV6-5 to TRBJ2-4; 9 positions agree with TRBD1. The CDR3 is made up of 15 amino acids. V shed 4 bases and J 4 bases; nucleotides not matched to a gene: 5. The V gene's germline CDR1 is MNHEY and CDR2 SVGAGI. CDR3 amino acids: CASSSPGQGKNIQYF. The CDR3 DNA is TGTGCCAGCAGTTCACCGGGACAGGGTAAAAACATTCAGTACTTC.

The rearrangement links TRBV10-1 to TRBJ2-1; 7 bases match TRBD2. CDR3 size: 15 residues. V trimming: 2 bases; J trimming: 2 bases; junction bases outside the gene matches: 3. Germline-derived CDR1 and CDR2 are WNHNN and SYGVQD (reference sequence). CDR3 amino acids: CASSELGRPYNEQFF. The CDR3 DNA sequence: TGCGCCAGCAGTGAGCTCGGGAGGCCCTACAATGAGCAGTTCTTC.

This clonotype was observed many times. J is TRBJ1-2 and V is TRBV5-1, with D uncertain. V was cut by 0 bases and J by 4 bases, with 13 bases left in between. The CDR3 is 15 residues long. The germline gives CDR1 SGHRS, CDR2 YFSETQ. CDR3 coding DNA: TGCGCCAGCAGCTTGGTCCCGGACGAACTCTATGGCTACACCTTC. It yields the protein CASSLVPDELYGYTF.

At least ten counts were recorded for this clonotype. The V gene is TRBV28, the J gene TRBJ1-5; D unresolved. The CDR3 is 14 amino acids. Between the trimmed V and J ends, which lost 6 bases and 4 bases, there was a span of 13 bases. Germline values: CDR1 MDHEN, CDR2 SYDVKM. CDR3 sequence: CASSIPNSNQPQHF. The CDR3 nucleotides are TGTGCCAGCAGCATCCCCAACTCAAATCAGCCCCAGCATTTT.

This clonotype was detected many times. This sequence joins TRBV2 and TRBJ1-2; no definite D call. This CDR3 has 14 amino acids. The ends were cut back, 10 bases at V and 0 bases at J, with 15 bases in the middle. Germline V gives CDR1 SNHLY, CDR2 FYNNEI. CDR3 amino acids: CATAGGRTNYGYTF. The CDR3 DNA follows: TGTGCCACCGCCGGCGGTAGAACTAACTATGGCTACACCTTC. The whole variable domain, remainder taken from reference TRBV2 and TRBJ1-2, is EPEVTQTPSHQVTQMGQEVILRCVPISNHLYFYWYRQILGQKVEFLVSFYNNEISEKSEIFDDQFSVERPDGSNFTLKIRSTKLEDSAMYFCATAGGRTNYGYTFGSGTRLTVV.

This clonotype has ten or more counts. The gene calls are TRBV12-3 or TRBV12-4 and TRBJ1-1, with D unclear. The CDR3 sequence is 15 residues long. Trimming stripped 6 bases from V and 3 bases from J, with 17 bases between. CDR3 residues: CASSPTRSLYTEAFF. In DNA, the CDR3 is TGTGCCAGCAGCCCGACCCGGTCTCTCTACACTGAAGCTTTCTTT.

Worth noting for this clonotype: A read error may explain this, as a much larger clone is one base away. Likely a read error: the CDR3 ends without its conserved phenylalanine or tryptophan. The chain carries TRBV4-3 and TRBJ2-1, with TRBD1 matching 10 bases. Per the germline V gene, CDR1 is LGHNA and CDR2 is YSLEER. This CDR3 comprises 15 residues. V shed 4 bases, J shed 2 bases, and the junction held 2 bases outside the gene matches. In DNA form, the CDR3 reads TGCGCCAGCAGCCGTGACAGGGGGCCCTACAATGAGCAGTTCTCC. It is translated as CASSRDRGPYNEQFS.

The gene calls are TRBV19 and TRBJ1-5; no clear D gene. The V gene's germline CDR1 is LNHDA and CDR2 SQIVND (reference sequence). The V gene lost 3 bases and the J gene lost 6 bases, with 9 bases spanning the gap. The CDR3 runs 13 residues. CDR3 loop: CASSMGRRQPQHF. The CDR3 DNA follows: TGTGCCAGTAGTATGGGGAGGCGTCAGCCCCAGCATTTT. The entire variable domain, with the rest obtained from reference TRBV19 and TRBJ1-5, is as follows: DGGITQSPKYLFRKEGQNVTLSCEQNLNHDAMYWYRQDPGQGLRLIYYSQIVNDFQKGDIAEGYSVSREKKESFPLTVTSAQKNPTAFYLCASSMGRRQPQHFGDGTRLSIL.

The chain couples TRBV5-1 to TRBJ2-5, with TRBD2 as a possible D gene (5 bases). The germline V gene encodes CDR1 SGHRS and CDR2 YFSETQ. Between the trimmed V and J ends, which lost 7 bases and 5 bases, there was a span of 15 bases. CDR3 length: 13 residues. The CDR3 protein is CASGGGPGETQYF. DNA for the CDR3: TGCGCCAGCGGAGGCGGGCCTGGGGAGACCCAGTACTTC.

This clonotype was observed at least ten times. The chain employs TRBV28 and TRBJ2-3; D is uncertain. The CDR3 extends over 12 amino acids. V lost 3 bases and J lost 6, with 7 bases in between. CDR1 is MDHEN, CDR2 SYDVKM, per germline. The CDR3 region is CASSFRRDTQYF. CDR3 bases: TGTGCCAGCAGTTTCCGGCGGGATACGCAGTATTTT.